The following is a TCR beta chain sequence with its context. Its antigen is still unknown. The data derive from a study of post-analysis software for immune sequencing data. Between the trimmed V and J ends, which lost 7 bases and 6 bases, there was a span of 21 bases. This CDR3 is built from 14 residues. CDR1 and CDR2 from the germline V gene are SQVTM and ANQGSEA. Unique molecular identifiers tagged the TCR beta cDNA libraries. TCRdb independently ran MiXCR on the PCR reads; one entry per CDR3 protein. The sample yields 450,000 to 700,000 distinct CDR3 sequences, 44% seen once. Regarding the study as a whole: Higher frequency in patients than in controls was seen for roughly five TRBV segments, with TRBV5-6, TRBV5-1 and TRBV20-1 among them.

This TCR derives from a girl between 5 and 17 years old with multiple sclerosis. The rearrangement uses TRBV29-1 and TRBJ1-1; perhaps TRBD1 as D (6 bases). Source material: blood. CDR3 in amino acids: CSALNVQGQAEAFF. The CDR3 bases are TGCAGCGCCTTGAATGTGCAGGGGCAAGCTGAAGCTTTCTTT.